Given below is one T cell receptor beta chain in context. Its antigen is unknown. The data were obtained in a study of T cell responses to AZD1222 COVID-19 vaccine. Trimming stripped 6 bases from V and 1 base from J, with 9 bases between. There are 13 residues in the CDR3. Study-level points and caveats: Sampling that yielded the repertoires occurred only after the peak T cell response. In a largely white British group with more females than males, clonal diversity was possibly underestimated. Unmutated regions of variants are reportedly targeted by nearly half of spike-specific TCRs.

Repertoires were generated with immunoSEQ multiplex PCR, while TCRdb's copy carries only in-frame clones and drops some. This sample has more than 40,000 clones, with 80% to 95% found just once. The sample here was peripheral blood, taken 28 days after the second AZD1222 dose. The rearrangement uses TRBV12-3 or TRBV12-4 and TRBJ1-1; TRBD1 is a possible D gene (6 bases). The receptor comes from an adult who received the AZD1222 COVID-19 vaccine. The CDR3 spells CASRGQTNTEAFF. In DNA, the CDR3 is TGTGCCAGCAGAGGACAGACGAACACTGAAGCTTTCTTT.